A selection of T cell receptor beta chains follows, all from one sample in a study of T-cell reconstitution after alpha-beta-depleted transplantation in children. TCRdb ran MiXCR on the PCR reads and lists one entry per CDR3 protein. The table lists 450,000 to 700,000 distinct CDR3 sequences, 27% of them singletons. Sequencing was performed on PBMCs, taken before TCRalphabeta/CD19-depleted stem cell transplant. These receptors all stem from a boy in the first two years of life with Wiskott-Aldrich syndrome, due to receive a stem cell transplant. Both conserved end residues are part of each CDR3. Each record gives: V gene, J gene, D gene, clone size, CDR3 DNA, CDR3 protein. A D gene is named only where the DNA matches it firmly. A clone size is listed for some rows: how often the clone was seen (once, few, many), or a class if it is expanded.

TRBV5-1	TRBJ2-4	TRBD1	few	TGCGCCAGCAGCCTGGACAGGGGTATAAACATTCAGTACTTC	CASSLDRGINIQYF
TRBV30	TRBJ2-1	TRBD2	-	TGTGCCTGGAGTGGGGTAGCGGGAGACAATGAGCAGTTCTTC	CAWSGVAGDNEQFF
TRBV6-5	TRBJ2-7	TRBD2	-	TGTGCCAGCAGTTACGGGGGGGGACTAGCGGAAAGCTCCTACGAGCAGTACTTC	CASSYGGGLAESSYEQYF
TRBV10-1	TRBJ2-7	-	few	TGCGCCAGCAGTCCAGCAGTAGACTACGAGCAGTACTTC	CASSPAVDYEQYF
TRBV20-1	TRBJ2-1	-	-	TGCAGTGCCCTTCCTAGCGCTAGCTCCTACAATGAGCAGTTCTTC	CSALPSASSYNEQFF
TRBV20-1	TRBJ2-3	TRBD2	few	TGCAGTGCTAGAGATCCCAAGACTAGCGGGAGGGAGGGGCAGTATTTT	CSARDPKTSGREGQYF
TRBV27	TRBJ2-7	-	-	TGTGCCAGCAAAGGAAGTCTAGGGTTTCCCTACGAGCAGTACTTC	CASKGSLGFPYEQYF
TRBV27	TRBJ2-7	TRBD1	few	TGTGCCAGGCCTTGGGACAGGGACTACGAGCAGTACTTC	CARPWDRDYEQYF
TRBV20-1	TRBJ2-5	TRBD1	few	TGCAGTGCTGGGCCGACAGGGATTCGGCAAGAGACCCAGTACTTC	CSAGPTGIRQETQYF
TRBV19	TRBJ2-1	-	-	TGTGCCAGTAGCCCCGGACTGAGCAATGAGCAGTTCTTC	CASSPGLSNEQFF
TRBV5-1	TRBJ2-6	TRBD1	few	TGCGCCAGCAGCTTGCGACCTAGGGACAGATACTCTGGGGCCAACGTCCTGACTTTC	CASSLRPRDRYSGANVLTF
TRBV19	TRBJ1-6	TRBD1	-	TGTGCCAGTAGTAAGGCAGGGGGTAATTCACCCCTCCACTTT	CASSKAGGNSPLHF
TRBV7-2	TRBJ1-2	-	-	TGTGCCAGCAGCTTAGCGAGTCAGGGAATGGGCTACACCTTC	CASSLASQGMGYTF
TRBV7-2	TRBJ2-2	-	few	TGTGCCAGCAGCCCAACCCCTAGGAGGGCCGGGGAGCTGTTTTTT	CASSPTPRRAGELFF
TRBV4-1	TRBJ1-1	TRBD1	-	TGCGCCAGCAGCCCGACAGGGGGCCCAGGAACTGAAGCTTTCTTT	CASSPTGGPGTEAFF
TRBV20-1	TRBJ2-7	TRBD2	few	TGCAGTGCTAGCATCCCCCCTAGCGGGACGGAATACGAGCAGTACTTC	CSASIPPSGTEYEQYF
TRBV9	TRBJ2-1	TRBD2	-	TGTGCCAGCAGCGTAGCCACCGGGACTACAAACAATGAGCAGTTCTTC	CASSVATGTTNNEQFF
TRBV9	TRBJ2-2	-	-	TGTGCCAGCAGCGTTCGGGTCGCCGGGGAGCTGTTTTTT	CASSVRVAGELFF
TRBV5-4	TRBJ2-5	TRBD2	-	TGTGCCAGCAGCTGGGGGGGAGGCTCCCCTTGGGAGACCCAGTACTTC	CASSWGGGSPWETQYF
TRBV7-2	TRBJ2-1	TRBD2	-	TGTGCCAGCAGCTTAAGAGTCGCTAGCGGCAATGAGCAGTTCTTC	CASSLRVASGNEQFF
TRBV12-3/TRBV12-4	TRBJ2-1	-	few	TGTGCCAGCAGTTCCCAGTACAATGAGCAGTTCTTC	CASSSQYNEQFF
TRBV29-1	TRBJ1-1	-	few	TGCAGCGTTGAAACCCAAATGAACACTGAAGCTTTCTTT	CSVETQMNTEAFF
TRBV5-8	TRBJ1-4	TRBD1	-	TGTGCCAGCAGATTTGGACAGGCAACTAATGAAAAACTGTTTTTT	CASRFGQATNEKLFF
TRBV20-1	TRBJ2-1	TRBD2	-	TGCAGTGCTAGGCCGGGACTAGCAAATGAGCAGTTCTTC	CSARPGLANEQFF
TRBV2	TRBJ2-2	-	-	TGTGCCAGCAGTGAATTCCCCGCAGGGGAGCTGTTTTTT	CASSEFPAGELFF